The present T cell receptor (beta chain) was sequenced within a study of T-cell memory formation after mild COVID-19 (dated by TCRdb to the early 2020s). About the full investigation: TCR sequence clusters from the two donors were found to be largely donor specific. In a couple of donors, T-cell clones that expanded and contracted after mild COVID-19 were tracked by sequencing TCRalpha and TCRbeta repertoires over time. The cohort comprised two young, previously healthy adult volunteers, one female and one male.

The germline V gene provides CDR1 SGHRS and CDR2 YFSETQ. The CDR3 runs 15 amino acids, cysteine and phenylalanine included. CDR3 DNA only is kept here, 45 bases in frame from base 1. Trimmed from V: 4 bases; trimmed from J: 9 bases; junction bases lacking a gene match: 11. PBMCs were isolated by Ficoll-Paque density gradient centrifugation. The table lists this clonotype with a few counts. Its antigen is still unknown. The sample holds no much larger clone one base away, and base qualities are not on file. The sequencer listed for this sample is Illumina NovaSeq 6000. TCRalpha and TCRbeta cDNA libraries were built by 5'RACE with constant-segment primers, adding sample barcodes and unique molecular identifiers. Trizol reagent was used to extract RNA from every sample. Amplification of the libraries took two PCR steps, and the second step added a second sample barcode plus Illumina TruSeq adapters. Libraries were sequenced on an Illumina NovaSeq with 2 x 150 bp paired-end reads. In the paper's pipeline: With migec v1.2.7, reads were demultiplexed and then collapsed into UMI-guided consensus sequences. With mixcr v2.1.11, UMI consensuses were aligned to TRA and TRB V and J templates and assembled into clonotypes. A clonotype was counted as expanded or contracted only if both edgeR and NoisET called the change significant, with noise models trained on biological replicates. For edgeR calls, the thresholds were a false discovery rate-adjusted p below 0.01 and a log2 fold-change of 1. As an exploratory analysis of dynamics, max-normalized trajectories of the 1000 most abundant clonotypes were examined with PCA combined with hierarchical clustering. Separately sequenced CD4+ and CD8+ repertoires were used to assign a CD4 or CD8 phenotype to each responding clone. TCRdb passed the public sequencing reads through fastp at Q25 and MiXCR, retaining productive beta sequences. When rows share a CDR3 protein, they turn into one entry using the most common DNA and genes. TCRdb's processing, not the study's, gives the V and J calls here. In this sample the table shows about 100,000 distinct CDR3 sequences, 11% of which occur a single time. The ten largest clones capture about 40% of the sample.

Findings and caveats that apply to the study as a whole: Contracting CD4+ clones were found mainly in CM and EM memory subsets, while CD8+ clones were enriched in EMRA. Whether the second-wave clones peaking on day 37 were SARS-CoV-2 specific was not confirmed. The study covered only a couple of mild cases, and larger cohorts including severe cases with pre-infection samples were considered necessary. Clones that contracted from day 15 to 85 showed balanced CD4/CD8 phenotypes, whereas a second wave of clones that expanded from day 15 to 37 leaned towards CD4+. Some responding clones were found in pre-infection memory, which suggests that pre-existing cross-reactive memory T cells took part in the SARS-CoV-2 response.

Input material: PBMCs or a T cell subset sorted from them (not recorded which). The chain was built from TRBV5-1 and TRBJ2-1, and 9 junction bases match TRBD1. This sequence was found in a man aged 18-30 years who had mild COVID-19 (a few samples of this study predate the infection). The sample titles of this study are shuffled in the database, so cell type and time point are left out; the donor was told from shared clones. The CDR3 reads CASSVSGTGSTEQFF. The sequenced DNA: TGCGCCAGCAGCGTATCCGGGACAGGGTCCACTGAGCAGTTCTTC. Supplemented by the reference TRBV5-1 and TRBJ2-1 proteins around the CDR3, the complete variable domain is KAGVTQTPRYLIKTRGQQVTLSCSPISGHRSVSWYQQTPGQGLQFLFEYFSETQRNKGNFPGRFSGRQFSNSRSEMNVSTLELGDSALYLCASSVSGTGSTEQFFGPGTRLTVL.